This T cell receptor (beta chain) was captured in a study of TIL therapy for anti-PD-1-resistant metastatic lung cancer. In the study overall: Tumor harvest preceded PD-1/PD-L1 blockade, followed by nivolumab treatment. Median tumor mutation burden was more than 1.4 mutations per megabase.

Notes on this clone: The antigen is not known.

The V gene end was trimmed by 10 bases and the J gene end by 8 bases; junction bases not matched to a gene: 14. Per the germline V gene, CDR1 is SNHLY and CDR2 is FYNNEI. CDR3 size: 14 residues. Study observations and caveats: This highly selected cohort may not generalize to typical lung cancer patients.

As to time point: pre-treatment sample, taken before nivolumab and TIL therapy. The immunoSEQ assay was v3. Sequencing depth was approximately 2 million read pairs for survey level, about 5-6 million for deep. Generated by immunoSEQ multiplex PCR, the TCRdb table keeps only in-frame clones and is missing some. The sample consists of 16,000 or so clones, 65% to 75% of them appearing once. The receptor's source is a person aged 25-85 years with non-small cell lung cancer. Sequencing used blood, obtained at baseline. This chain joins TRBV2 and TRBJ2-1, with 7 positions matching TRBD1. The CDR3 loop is CAIKERGRFDEQFF. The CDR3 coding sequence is TGTGCCATCAAGGAAAGGGGGCGCTTCGATGAGCAGTTCTTC.